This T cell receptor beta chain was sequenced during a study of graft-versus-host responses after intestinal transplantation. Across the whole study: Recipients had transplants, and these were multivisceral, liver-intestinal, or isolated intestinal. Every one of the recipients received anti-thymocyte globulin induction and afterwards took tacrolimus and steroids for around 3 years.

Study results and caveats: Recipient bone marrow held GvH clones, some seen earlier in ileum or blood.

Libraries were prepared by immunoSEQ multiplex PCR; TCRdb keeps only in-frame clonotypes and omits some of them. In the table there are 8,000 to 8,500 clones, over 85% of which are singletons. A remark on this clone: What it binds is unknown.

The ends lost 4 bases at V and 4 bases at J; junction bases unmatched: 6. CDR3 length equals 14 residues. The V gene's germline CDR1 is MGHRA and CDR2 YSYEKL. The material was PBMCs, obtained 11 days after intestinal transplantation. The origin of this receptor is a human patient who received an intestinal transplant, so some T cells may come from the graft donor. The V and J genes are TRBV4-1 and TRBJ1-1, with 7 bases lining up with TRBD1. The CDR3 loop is CASSPTGVGTEAFF. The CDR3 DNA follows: TGCGCCAGCAGCCCTACAGGGGTAGGCACTGAAGCTTTCTTT.